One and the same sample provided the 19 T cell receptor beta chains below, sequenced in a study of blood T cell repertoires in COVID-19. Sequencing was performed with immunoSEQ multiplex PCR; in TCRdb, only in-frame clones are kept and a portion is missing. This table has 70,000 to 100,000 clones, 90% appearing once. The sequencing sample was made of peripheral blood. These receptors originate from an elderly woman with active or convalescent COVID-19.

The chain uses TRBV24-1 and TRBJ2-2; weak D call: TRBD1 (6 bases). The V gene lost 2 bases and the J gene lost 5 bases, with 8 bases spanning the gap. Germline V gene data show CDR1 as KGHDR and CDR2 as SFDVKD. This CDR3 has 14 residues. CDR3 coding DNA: TGTGCCACCAGTGATTCTCAGGGGACCGGGGAGCTGTTTTTT. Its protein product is CATSDSQGTGELFF.

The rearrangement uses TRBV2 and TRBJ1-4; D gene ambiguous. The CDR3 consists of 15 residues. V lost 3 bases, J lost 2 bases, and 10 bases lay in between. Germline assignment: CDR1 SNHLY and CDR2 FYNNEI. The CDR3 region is CASSEAGVTNEKLFF. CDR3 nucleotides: TGTGCCAGCAGTGAGGCGGGCGTCACTAATGAAAAACTGTTTTTT.

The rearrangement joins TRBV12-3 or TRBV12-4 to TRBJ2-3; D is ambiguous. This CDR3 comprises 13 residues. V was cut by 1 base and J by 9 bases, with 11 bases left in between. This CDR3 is CASSLGRTVTQYF. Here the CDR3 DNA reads TGTGCCAGCAGTTTAGGCCGCACAGTCACGCAGTATTTT.

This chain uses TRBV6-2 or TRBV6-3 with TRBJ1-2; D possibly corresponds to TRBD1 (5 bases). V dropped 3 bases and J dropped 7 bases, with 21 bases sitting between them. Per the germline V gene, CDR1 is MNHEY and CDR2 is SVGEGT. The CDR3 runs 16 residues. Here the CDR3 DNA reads TGTGCCAGCAGTTATCAGGGTTTCCGTGTTTCGGGTGGCTACACCTTC. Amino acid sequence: CASSYQGFRVSGGYTF.

CDR3 DNA: TGTGCCAGCAGCCCTTTTGCCAGGGAACATGAAGGAAACACCATATATTTT. Protein: CASSPFAREHEGNTIYF. V usage is TRBV28 and J usage is TRBJ1-3; possible D gene TRBD1, 5 bases. This CDR3 has 17 amino acids. The ends were cut back, 6 bases at V and 4 bases at J, with 22 bases in the middle. The germline CDR1 and CDR2 sequences are MDHEN and SYDVKM.

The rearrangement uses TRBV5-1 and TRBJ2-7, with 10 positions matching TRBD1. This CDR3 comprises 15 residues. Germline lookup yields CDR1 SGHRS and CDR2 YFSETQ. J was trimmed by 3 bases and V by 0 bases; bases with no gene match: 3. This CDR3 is CASSLDGTGVYEQYF. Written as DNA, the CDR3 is TGCGCCAGCAGCTTGGACGGGACAGGGGTCTACGAGCAGTACTTC.

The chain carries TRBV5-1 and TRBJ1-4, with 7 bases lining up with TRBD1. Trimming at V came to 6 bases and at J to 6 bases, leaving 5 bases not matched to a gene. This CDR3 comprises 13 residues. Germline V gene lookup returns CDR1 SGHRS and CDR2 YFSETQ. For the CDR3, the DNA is TGCGCCAGCACAGGGGGGCGCGATGAAAAACTGTTTTTT. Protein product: CASTGGRDEKLFF.

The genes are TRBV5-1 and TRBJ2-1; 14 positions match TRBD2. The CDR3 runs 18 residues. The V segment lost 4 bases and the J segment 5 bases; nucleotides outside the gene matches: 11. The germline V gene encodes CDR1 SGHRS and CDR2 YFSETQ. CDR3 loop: CASSPGLAGEGGHNEQFF. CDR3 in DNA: TGCGCCAGCAGCCCGGGACTAGCGGGAGAAGGTGGGCACAATGAGCAGTTCTTC.

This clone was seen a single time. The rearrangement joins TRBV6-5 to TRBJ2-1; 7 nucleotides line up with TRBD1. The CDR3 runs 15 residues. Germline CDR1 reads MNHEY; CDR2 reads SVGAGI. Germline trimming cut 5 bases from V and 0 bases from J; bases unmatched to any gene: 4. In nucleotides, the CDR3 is TGTGCCAGCAGTCACGGACAGGTCTCCTACAATGAGCAGTTCTTC. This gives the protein CASSHGQVSYNEQFF.

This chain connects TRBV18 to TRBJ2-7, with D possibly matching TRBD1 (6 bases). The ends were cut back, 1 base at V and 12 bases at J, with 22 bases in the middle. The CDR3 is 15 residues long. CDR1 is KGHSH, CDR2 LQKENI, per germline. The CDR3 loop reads CASSPQEQGTSLRYF. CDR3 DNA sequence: TGTGCCAGCTCACCACAGGAACAGGGAACTAGTCTTCGGTACTTC. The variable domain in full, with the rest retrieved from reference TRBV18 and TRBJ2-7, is NAGVMQNPRHLVRRRGQEARLRCSPMKGHSHVYWYRQLPEEGLKFMVYLQKENIIDESGMPKERFSAEFPKEGPSILRIQQVVRGDSAAYFCASSPQEQGTSLRYFGPGTRLTVT.

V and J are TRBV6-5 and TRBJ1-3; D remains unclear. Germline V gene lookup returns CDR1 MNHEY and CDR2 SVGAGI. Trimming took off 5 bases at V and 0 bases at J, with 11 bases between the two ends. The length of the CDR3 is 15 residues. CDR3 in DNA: TGTGCCAGCAGTCCGCGGCCGAACTCTGGAAACACCATATATTTT. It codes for CASSPRPNSGNTIYF.

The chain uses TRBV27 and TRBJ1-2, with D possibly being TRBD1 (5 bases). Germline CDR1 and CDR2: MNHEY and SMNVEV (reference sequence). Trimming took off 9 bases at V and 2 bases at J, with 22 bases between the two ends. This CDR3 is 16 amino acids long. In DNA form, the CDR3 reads TGTGCCAGGGTGGGGATCGGCAGGGCCTCAAACTATGGCTACACCTTC. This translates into CARVGIGRASNYGYTF.

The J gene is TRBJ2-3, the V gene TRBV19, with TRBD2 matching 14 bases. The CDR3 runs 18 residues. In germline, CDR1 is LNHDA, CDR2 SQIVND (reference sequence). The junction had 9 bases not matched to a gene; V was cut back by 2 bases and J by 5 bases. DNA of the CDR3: TGTGCCAGTAGTATACCACACCCGGGACTAGCGGGAGTAGATACGCAGTATTTT. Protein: CASSIPHPGLAGVDTQYF.

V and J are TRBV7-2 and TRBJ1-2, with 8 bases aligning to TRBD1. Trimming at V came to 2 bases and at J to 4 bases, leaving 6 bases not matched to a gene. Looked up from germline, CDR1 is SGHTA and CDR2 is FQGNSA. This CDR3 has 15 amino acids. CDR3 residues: CASSLTGQGGYGYTF. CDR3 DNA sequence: TGTGCCAGCAGCTTAACCGGACAGGGAGGCTATGGCTACACCTTC. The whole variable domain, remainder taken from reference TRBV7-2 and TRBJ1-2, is GAGVSQSPSNKVTEKGKDVELRCDPISGHTALYWYRQSLGQGLEFLIYFQGNSAPDKSGLPSDRFSAERTGGSVSTLTIQRTQQEDSAVYLCASSLTGQGGYGYTFGSGTRLTVV.

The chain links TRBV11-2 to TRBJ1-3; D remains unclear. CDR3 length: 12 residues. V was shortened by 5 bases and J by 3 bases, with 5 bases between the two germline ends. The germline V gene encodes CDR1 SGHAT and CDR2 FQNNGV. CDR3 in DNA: TGTGCCAGCAGCCTCCTTGGAAACACCATATATTTT. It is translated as CASSLLGNTIYF.

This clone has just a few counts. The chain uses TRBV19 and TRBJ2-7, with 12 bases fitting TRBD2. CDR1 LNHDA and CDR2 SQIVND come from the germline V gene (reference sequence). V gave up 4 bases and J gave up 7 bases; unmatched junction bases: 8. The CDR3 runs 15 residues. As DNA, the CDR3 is TGTGCCAGTAGTACTCTAGCGGGAGGGCCGAGTGAGCAGTACTTC. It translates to CASSTLAGGPSEQYF.

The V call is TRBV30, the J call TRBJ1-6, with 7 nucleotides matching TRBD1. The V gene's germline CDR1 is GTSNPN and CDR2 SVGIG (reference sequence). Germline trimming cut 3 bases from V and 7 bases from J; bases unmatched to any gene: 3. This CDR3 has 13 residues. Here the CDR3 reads CAWRGQRNSPLHF. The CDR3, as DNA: TGTGCCTGGAGGGGACAGAGGAATTCACCCCTCCACTTT. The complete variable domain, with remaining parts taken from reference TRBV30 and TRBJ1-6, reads SQTIHQWPATLVQPVGSPLSLECTVEGTSNPNLYWYRQAAGRGLQLLFYSVGIGQISSEVPQNLSASRPQDRQFILSSKKLLLSDSGFYLCAWRGQRNSPLHFGNGTRLTVT.

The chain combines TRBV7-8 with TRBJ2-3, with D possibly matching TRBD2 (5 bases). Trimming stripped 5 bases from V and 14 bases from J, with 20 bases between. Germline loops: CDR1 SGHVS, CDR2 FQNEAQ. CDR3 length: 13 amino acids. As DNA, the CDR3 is TGTGCCAGCAGCCCAGCGCGGTGGGAGTTCCGGTATTTT. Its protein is CASSPARWEFRYF.

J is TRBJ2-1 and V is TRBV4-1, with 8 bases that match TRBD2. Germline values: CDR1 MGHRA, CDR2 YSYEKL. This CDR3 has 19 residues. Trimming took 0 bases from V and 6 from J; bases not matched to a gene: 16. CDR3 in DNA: TGCGCCAGCAGCCAAGAAGTCCGCCTGAGCGGGAGAAGGATCAATGAGCAGTTCTTC. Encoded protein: CASSQEVRLSGRRINEQFF.